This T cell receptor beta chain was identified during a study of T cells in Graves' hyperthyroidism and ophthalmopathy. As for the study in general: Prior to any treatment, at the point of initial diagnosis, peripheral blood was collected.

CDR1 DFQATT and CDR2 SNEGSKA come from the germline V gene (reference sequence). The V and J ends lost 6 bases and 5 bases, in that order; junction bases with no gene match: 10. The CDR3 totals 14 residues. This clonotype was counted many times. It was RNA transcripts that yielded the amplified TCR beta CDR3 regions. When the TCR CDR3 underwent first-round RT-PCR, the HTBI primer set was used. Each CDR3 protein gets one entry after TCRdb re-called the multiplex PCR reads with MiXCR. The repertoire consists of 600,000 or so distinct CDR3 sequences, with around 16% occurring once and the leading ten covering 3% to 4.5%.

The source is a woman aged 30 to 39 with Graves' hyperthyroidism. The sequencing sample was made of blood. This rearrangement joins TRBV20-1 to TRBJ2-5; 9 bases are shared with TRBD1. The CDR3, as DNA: TGCAGTGCGCTGACAGGGGGGAATAGGGAGACCCAGTACTTC. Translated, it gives CSALTGGNRETQYF.